Sequencing of this T cell receptor (beta chain) was carried out in a study of blood T cell repertoires in COVID-19. Whole-study context: Samples representing acute and convalescent COVID-19 were sourced from the United States, Italy and Spain. T cells, B-cell-depleted T cells, or PBMCs provided the cDNA or gDNA that served as material.

In germline, CDR1 is LNHDA, CDR2 SQIVND (reference sequence). This CDR3 contains 14 residues. Trimming stripped 1 base from V and 2 bases from J, with 8 bases between. Per the authors' pipeline: The authors estimated nucleated cell counts from reference gene primer amplification. Method: immunoSEQ multiplex PCR; TCRdb's copy keeps in-frame clones and lacks some. The DNA gave D and trimming, while V, J and clone size come from that table. This sample has some 230,000 clones, with 80% to 90% found just once. The source material was peripheral blood. This receptor was taken from a man aged 25-40 years who had recovered from COVID-19. The chain couples TRBV19 to TRBJ1-2; perhaps TRBD1 as D (5 bases). The CDR3 bases are TGTGCCAGTAGTATAGCTGCAGGGAACTATGGCTACACCTTC. This codes for CASSIAAGNYGYTF.